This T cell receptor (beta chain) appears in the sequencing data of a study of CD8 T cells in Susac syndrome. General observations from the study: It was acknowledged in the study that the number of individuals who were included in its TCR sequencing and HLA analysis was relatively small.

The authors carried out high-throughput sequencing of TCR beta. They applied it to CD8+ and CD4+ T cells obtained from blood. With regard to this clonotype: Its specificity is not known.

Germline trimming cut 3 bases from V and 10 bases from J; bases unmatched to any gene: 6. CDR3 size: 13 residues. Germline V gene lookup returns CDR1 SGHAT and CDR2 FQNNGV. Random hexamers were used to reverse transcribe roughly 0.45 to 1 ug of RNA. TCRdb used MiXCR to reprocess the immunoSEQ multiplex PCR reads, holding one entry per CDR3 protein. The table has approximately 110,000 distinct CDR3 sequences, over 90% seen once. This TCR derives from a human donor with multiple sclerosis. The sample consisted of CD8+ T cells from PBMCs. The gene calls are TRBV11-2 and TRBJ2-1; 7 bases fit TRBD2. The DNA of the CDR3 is TGTGCCAGCAGCTTCCACGCTAGCGGCGAGCAGTTCTTC. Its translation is CASSFHASGEQFF.